This T cell receptor (beta chain) was sequenced during a study of T cells after yellow fever vaccination. Study outcomes and limitations: The booster saw the reappearance of most primary-vaccination clones (more than 95% CD4, almost 90% CD8).

TCRdb passed the 5' RACE reads through MiXCR, listing each CDR3 protein once. Of almost 600,000 distinct CDR3 sequences listed, about 13% are singletons. To note about this clonotype: Its antigen is as yet unknown.

Specimen: PBMCs, collected on the day of the yellow fever booster vaccination. The TCR sequence derives from a man aged 25 to 40 who received the YFV17D yellow fever vaccine.

The CDR3 protein is CAITGTSSYNEQFF. The CDR3 DNA reads TGTGCCATCACCGGGACGAGCTCCTACAATGAGCAGTTCTTC. The chain joins TRBV10-3 to TRBJ2-1, with D perhaps TRBD1 or TRBD2 (5 bases each). In germline, CDR1 is ENHRY, CDR2 SYGVKD. The CDR3 has 14 residues. The V and J ends lost 7 bases and 0 bases respectively, with 10 bases between them.